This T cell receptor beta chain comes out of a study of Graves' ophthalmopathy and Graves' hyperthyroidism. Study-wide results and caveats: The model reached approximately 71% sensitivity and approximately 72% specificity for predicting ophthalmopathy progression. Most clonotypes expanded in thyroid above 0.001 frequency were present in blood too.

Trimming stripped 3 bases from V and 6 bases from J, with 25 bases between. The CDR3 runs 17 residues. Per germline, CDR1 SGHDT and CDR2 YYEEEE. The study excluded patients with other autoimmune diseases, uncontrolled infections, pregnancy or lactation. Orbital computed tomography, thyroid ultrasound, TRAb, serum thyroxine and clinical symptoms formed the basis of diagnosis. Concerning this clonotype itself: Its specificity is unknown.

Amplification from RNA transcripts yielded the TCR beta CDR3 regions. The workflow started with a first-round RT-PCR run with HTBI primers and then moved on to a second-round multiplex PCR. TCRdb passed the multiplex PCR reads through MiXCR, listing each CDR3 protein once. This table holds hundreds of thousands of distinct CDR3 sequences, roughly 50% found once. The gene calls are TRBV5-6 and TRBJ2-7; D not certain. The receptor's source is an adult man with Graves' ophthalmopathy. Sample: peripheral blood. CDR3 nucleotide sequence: TGTGCCAGCAGCTCTAACTCCGGCCCCGCTGCGACCCTCGAGCAGTACTTC. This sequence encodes CASSSNSGPAATLEQYF. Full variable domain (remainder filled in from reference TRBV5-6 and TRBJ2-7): DAGVTQSPTHLIKTRGQQVTLRCSPKSGHDTVSWYQQALGQGPQFIFQYYEEEERQRGNFPDRFSGHQFPNYSSELNVNALLLGDSALYLCASSSNSGPAATLEQYFGPGTRLTVT.